The clone carrying this T cell receptor (beta chain) appeared a few times. Its antigen is not known. The repertoire was sequenced with immunoSEQ multiplex PCR; TCRdb's copy has only in-frame clones and lacks some. Of some 77,000 clones in the sample, roughly nine tenths are singletons; the top ten hold 4.8%. The germline gives CDR1 SGHRS, CDR2 YFSETQ. V shed 3 bases, J shed 6 bases, and the junction held 7 bases outside the gene matches. This CDR3 spans 16 amino acids. The sample is drawn from a study of OX40 agonist ivuxolimab in advanced cancers. Findings of the study overall: More expanded clones were seen, on average, in CD8+ T cells than in CD4+.

Autoimmune disease history or systemic immunosuppression meant exclusion. The investigators sampled blood at baseline, at cycle 4 day 1, and at cycle 7 day 1. The chain links TRBV5-1 to TRBJ2-2; 11 bases are a match to TRBD1. This TCR came from an adult with an advanced solid tumor such as melanoma, head and neck, liver or kidney cancer. This specimen consisted of CD4+ or CD8+ T cells sorted from blood, obtained in a trial of the OX40 agonist ivuxolimab. The CDR3 region has the DNA TGCGCCAGCAGCTCCCAGGGACAGGGGGGGGCCGGGGAGCTGTTTTTT. Amino acids: CASSSQGQGGAGELFF.